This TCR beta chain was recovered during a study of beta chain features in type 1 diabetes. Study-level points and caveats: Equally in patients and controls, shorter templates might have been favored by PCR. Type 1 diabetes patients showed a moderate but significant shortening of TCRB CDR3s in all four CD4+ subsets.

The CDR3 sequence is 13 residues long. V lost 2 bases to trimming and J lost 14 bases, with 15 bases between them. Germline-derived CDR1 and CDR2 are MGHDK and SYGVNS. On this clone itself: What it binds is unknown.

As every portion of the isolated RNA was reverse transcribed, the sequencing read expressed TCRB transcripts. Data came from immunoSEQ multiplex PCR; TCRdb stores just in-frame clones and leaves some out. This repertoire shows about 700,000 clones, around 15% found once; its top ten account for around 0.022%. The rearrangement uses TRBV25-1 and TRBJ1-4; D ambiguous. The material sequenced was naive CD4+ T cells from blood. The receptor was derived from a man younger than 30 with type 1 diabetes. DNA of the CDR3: TGTGCCAGCAGTGAACGACTGGAGGGTGCGCTGTTTTTT. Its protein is CASSERLEGALFF.